The clone carrying this TCR beta chain was seen a few times. Its antigen is currently unknown. The source of the sample is a study of early T cells in non-severe SARS-CoV-2 infection. As for the study in general: Sequencing of bulk RNA from unsorted whole blood was done, without chain pairing. Notes on the study in general: Matching against VDJdb likely underestimated virus-specific expansions, favoring anti-spike CD8.

Each cDNA molecule carried a unique molecular identifier. Each CDR3 protein gets one entry after TCRdb re-called the 5' RACE reads with MiXCR. The sample contains approximately 98,000 distinct CDR3 sequences, 9% to 14% of which appear only once. Sequenced: whole blood. This TCR was recovered from an adult who was a healthcare worker with PCR-confirmed SARS-CoV-2 infection or an uninfected control (not recorded which).

The CDR3 DNA is TGTGCCAGCAGCTTAGTGGGGGTACCCTACAATGAGCAGTTCTTC. Protein sequence: CASSLVGVPYNEQFF. V is TRBV7-2 and J is TRBJ2-1; the D gene could be TRBD1 or TRBD2 (5 bases each). This CDR3 spans 15 amino acids. Germline lookup yields CDR1 SGHTA and CDR2 FQGNSA. Trimming left V 1 base short and J 2 bases short, with 9 bases between.